The 26 T cell receptor beta chains listed next were all sequenced from one sample in a study of vaccination effects on CD4 cells after COVID-19 (dated by TCRdb to between 2022 and 2023). Library method: the immunoSEQ multiplex PCR assay. Sourced from immuneACCESS, this table was stored by TCRdb with only in-frame sequences that have V and J called. A share of the clones is absent; for the studies checked, an unresolved V gene accounts for under half, and the remainder has no known explanation. The sample profile shows 20,000 to 30,000 clones; roughly two thirds of them were found once. The ten largest clonotypes hold roughly 18% of the sample. The ViraFEST assay stimulated PBMC with viral peptide pools and then used TCR sequencing to identify antigen-specific CD4+ T cell clonotypes by expansion. After less than 13 days of culture, CD4+ T cells were isolated with the EasySep CD4+ T cell isolation kit. PCR-confirmed SARS-CoV-2 infection had occurred in convalescent patients between March and December 2020, before the Alpha, Beta and Delta variants emerged in the United States.

These receptors' targets are unknown. The specimen comprised CD4+ T cells from PBMCs cultured with SARS-CoV-2 spike peptides, sampled before COVID-19 vaccination. According to the study, the label for this sample's cell subset or site signals: SARS-CoV-2 spike overlapping peptide pool stimulation. The receptors were sampled from a human donor who had a prior SARS-CoV-2 infection.

The J gene is TRBJ2-1, the V gene TRBV24-1; 7 bases fit TRBD2. CDR3 length: 15 residues. Germline CDR1 and CDR2: KGHDR and SFDVKD. Trimming cost V 3 bases and J 1 base; bases outside gene matches: 2. The CDR3 loop reads CATSDGDYSYNEQFF. The CDR3 nucleotides are TGTGCCACCAGTGATGGGGACTATTCCTACAATGAGCAGTTCTTC.

V and J are TRBV6-5 and TRBJ2-3, with unresolved D. In germline, CDR1 is MNHEY, CDR2 SVGAGI. V lost 6 bases, J lost 0 bases, and 13 bases lay in between. The CDR3 runs 15 residues. The CDR3 DNA sequence: TGTGCCAGCAGAAGGGTTCTCGGCAGCACAGATACGCAGTATTTT. Translation: CASRRVLGSTDTQYF.

This clone appeared a few times. This chain uses TRBV5-1 with TRBJ2-2; perhaps TRBD2 as D (5 bases). CDR1 SGHRS and CDR2 YFSETQ come from the germline V gene. Trimming stripped 1 base from V and 3 bases from J, with 13 bases between. CDR3 size: 16 residues. Here the CDR3 DNA reads TGCGCCAGCAGCTTGTCTCTAGCTGATTACACCGGGGAGCTGTTTTTT. Translated: CASSLSLADYTGELFF. Together with reference TRBV5-1 and TRBJ2-2, the CDR3 gives the full variable domain: KAGVTQTPRYLIKTRGQQVTLSCSPISGHRSVSWYQQTPGQGLQFLFEYFSETQRNKGNFPGRFSGRQFSNSRSEMNVSTLELGDSALYLCASSLSLADYTGELFFGEGSRLTVL.

This clone was seen a single time. V is TRBV18 and J is TRBJ1-6; D may be TRBD1 (6 bases). CDR3 length: 15 residues. Trimming shortened V by 3 bases and J by 10 bases, and 16 bases separated the two germline ends. Germline values: CDR1 KGHSH, CDR2 LQKENI. DNA of the CDR3: TGTGCCAGCTCACCCCAAGGGCAGGGGTACTCACCCCTCCACTTT. Translating it yields CASSPQGQGYSPLHF. The full variable domain, with the rest looked up from reference TRBV18 and TRBJ1-6, is NAGVMQNPRHLVRRRGQEARLRCSPMKGHSHVYWYRQLPEEGLKFMVYLQKENIIDESGMPKERFSAEFPKEGPSILRIQQVVRGDSAAYFCASSPQGQGYSPLHFGNGTRLTVT.

This chain uses TRBV6-6 with TRBJ2-7; TRBD1 is a possible D gene (6 bases). Germline CDR1 is MNHNY and CDR2 is SVGAGI (reference sequence). The CDR3 runs 15 residues. Trimming took 6 bases from V and 0 from J, leaving 15 bases between them. The CDR3 nucleotides read TGTGCCAGCAGCCTATACAGGGACCCCTCCTACGAGCAGTACTTC. It specifies CASSLYRDPSYEQYF.

The chain recombines TRBV11-3 with TRBJ1-1, with 9 bases lining up with TRBD1. Germline V lookup: CDR1 SGHNT, CDR2 YENEEA. There are 15 residues in the CDR3. V was clipped by 5 bases and J by 4 bases; unmatched bases: 8. In DNA, the CDR3 is TGTGCCAGCAGCCGCAGGACAGGGGTAGGCACTGAAGCTTTCTTT. This encodes CASSRRTGVGTEAFF.

By its share, this clone is medium-sized. The rearrangement uses TRBV30 and TRBJ2-7, with 7 positions matching TRBD1. Germline assignment: CDR1 GTSNPN and CDR2 SVGIG (reference sequence). The CDR3 runs to 12 residues. Germline trimming cut 2 bases from V and 4 bases from J; bases unmatched to any gene: 2. DNA of the CDR3: TGTGCCTGGAGTCAGGACAGGTACGAGCAGTACTTC. Protein: CAWSQDRYEQYF.

The rearrangement uses TRBV6-1 and TRBJ1-2, with D possibly TRBD1 on 5 matching bases. The ends were cut back, 2 bases at V and 4 bases at J, with 11 bases in the middle. From germline, CDR1 is MNHNS and CDR2 SASEGT. The CDR3 is 14 amino acids. The CDR3 protein is CASSEHRSAYGYTF. DNA of the CDR3: TGTGCCAGCAGTGAACACAGGTCCGCCTATGGCTACACCTTC.

The chain employs TRBV3-1 (or the pseudogene TRBV3-2) and TRBJ2-1; no firm D call. The CDR3 length is 14 residues. CDR1 LGHDT and CDR2 YNNKEL come from the germline V gene (reference sequence). With 0 bases removed from V and 5 bases from J, the gap between germline ends came to 8 bases. CDR3 amino acids: CASSQDLSNNEQFF. DNA for the CDR3: TGTGCCAGCAGCCAAGACCTTTCGAACAATGAGCAGTTCTTC.

Worth noting for this clone: The same CDR3 also results from other DNA sequences found in this sample. The J gene is TRBJ2-2, the V gene TRBV18, with 12 bases lining up with TRBD1. J lost 5 bases, V lost 5 bases, and 6 bases had no gene match. Germline CDR1 is KGHSH and CDR2 is LQKENI. There are 16 residues in the CDR3. CDR3 amino acids: CASSRPGQGATGELFF. CDR3 coding DNA: TGTGCCAGCTCAAGGCCGGGACAGGGGGCTACCGGGGAGCTGTTTTTT.

CDR3 loop: CASSRTSGDPTQYF. The CDR3 nucleotides read TGTGCCAGCAGCCGGACTAGCGGGGACCCTACGCAGTATTTT. The J gene is TRBJ2-3, the V gene TRBV5-6, with 12 bases fitting TRBD2. The CDR3 consists of 14 residues. Germline V gene lookup returns CDR1 SGHDT and CDR2 YYEEEE. J lost 8 bases, V lost 4 bases, and 5 bases had no gene match. The full variable domain, completed using reference TRBV5-6 and TRBJ2-3, is DAGVTQSPTHLIKTRGQQVTLRCSPKSGHDTVSWYQQALGQGPQFIFQYYEEEERQRGNFPDRFSGHQFPNYSSELNVNALLLGDSALYLCASSRTSGDPTQYFGPGTRLTVL.

The rearrangement uses TRBV7-9 and TRBJ2-1, with 9 bases fitting TRBD2. The germline CDR1 and CDR2 sequences are SEHNR and FQNEAQ (reference sequence). This CDR3 is built from 18 residues. With V trimmed by 3 bases and J by 7 bases, 16 bases remained unmatched. The CDR3 bases are TGTGCCAGCAGCTTCCCCTTTCGGGTAGCGGGGGTTGTTAATGAGCAGTTCTTC. Amino acids: CASSFPFRVAGVVNEQFF.

The table lists this clone with a few counts. The chain employs TRBV7-9 and TRBJ2-7; D unresolved. This CDR3 region has 15 residues. The germline V and J ends were trimmed by 5 bases and 2 bases, with 16 bases remaining between them. Germline CDR1 reads SEHNR; CDR2 reads FQNEAQ (reference sequence). CDR3 in amino acids: CASSLNYIPTYEQYF. CDR3 nucleotides: TGTGCCAGCAGCCTAAACTATATTCCTACCTACGAGCAGTACTTC.

The rearrangement joins TRBV2 to TRBJ2-5; D is unresolved. CDR3 size: 14 residues. Germline values: CDR1 SNHLY, CDR2 FYNNEI. The V end was cut by 7 bases, the J end by 4 bases, with 16 bases between. The chain's CDR3 is CASTLLGSPETQYF. The CDR3 DNA follows: TGTGCCAGCACCCTCCTGGGGTCCCCAGAGACCCAGTACTTC.

The chain has TRBV7-2 and TRBJ2-5; D uncertain. From germline, CDR1 is SGHTA and CDR2 FQGNSA. With 2 bases removed from V and 0 bases from J, the gap between germline ends came to 10 bases. The CDR3 is made up of 15 amino acids. CDR3 sequence (DNA): TGTGCCAGCAGCTTATGGGTTTCCCACCAAGAGACCCAGTACTTC. This sequence encodes CASSLWVSHQETQYF.

This sequence joins TRBV7-6 and TRBJ2-7; 10 bases align to TRBD1. The CDR3 consists of 15 residues. Germline CDR1 SGHVS, CDR2 FNYEAQ. V lost 5 bases to trimming and J lost 0 bases; unmatched junction nucleotides: 4. The CDR3 region is CASSQGQGTSYEQYF. The CDR3 DNA is TGTGCCAGCAGCCAGGGACAGGGGACCTCCTACGAGCAGTACTTC.

The chain is built from TRBV2 and TRBJ1-5; D not resolved. In germline, CDR1 is SNHLY, CDR2 FYNNEI. The CDR3 consists of 13 residues. Trimming shortened V by 3 bases and J by 4 bases, and 7 bases separated the two germline ends. The CDR3 reads CASSDSENQPQHF. The CDR3 DNA reads TGTGCCAGCAGTGATTCAGAGAATCAGCCCCAGCATTTT.

This chain joins TRBV4-1 and TRBJ1-3; D may be TRBD1 (6 bases). CDR1 is MGHRA and CDR2 is YSYEKL in the germline V gene. Trimming removed 2 bases at V and 0 bases at J, with 26 bases between. The CDR3 is 21 residues long. The CDR3 sequence is CASSQPSYRVGGPNSGNTIYF. CDR3 bases: TGCGCCAGCAGCCAACCTTCTTACAGGGTAGGAGGGCCGAACTCTGGAAACACCATATATTTT.

The chain carries TRBV5-6 and TRBJ2-3; possible D gene TRBD2, 6 bases. CDR1 and CDR2 (germline): SGHDT, YYEEEE. The CDR3 loop spans 14 amino acids. The V gene lost 5 bases and the J gene lost 0 bases, with 10 bases spanning the gap. This chain's CDR3 is CASRWGRSTDTQYF. The CDR3 DNA reads as TGTGCCAGCAGATGGGGGAGGAGCACAGATACGCAGTATTTT. The entire variable domain, with the rest obtained from reference TRBV5-6 and TRBJ2-3, is as follows: DAGVTQSPTHLIKTRGQQVTLRCSPKSGHDTVSWYQQALGQGPQFIFQYYEEEERQRGNFPDRFSGHQFPNYSSELNVNALLLGDSALYLCASRWGRSTDTQYFGPGTRLTVL.

The rearrangement uses TRBV19 and TRBJ1-2, with D possibly being TRBD1 (6 bases). The germline gives CDR1 LNHDA, CDR2 SQIVND (reference sequence). The CDR3 has 14 amino acids. Trimming left V 7 bases short and J 3 bases short, with 15 bases between. CDR3 nucleotides: TGTGCCAGTACCCCAGGACAGCCCCACTATGGCTACACCTTC. Its protein is CASTPGQPHYGYTF.

The genes are TRBV7-6 and TRBJ2-1; possible D gene TRBD2, 6 bases. Looked up from germline, CDR1 is SGHVS and CDR2 is FNYEAQ. This CDR3 region has 16 residues. Trimming left V 2 bases short and J 4 bases short, with 15 bases between. The CDR3 DNA is TGTGCCAGCAGCTTAATTAACGGGAGTTCATACAATGAGCAGTTCTTC. It specifies CASSLINGSSYNEQFF. The complete variable domain, with remaining parts taken from reference TRBV7-6 and TRBJ2-1, reads GAGVSQSPRYKVTKRGQDVALRCDPISGHVSLYWYRQALGQGPEFLTYFNYEAQQDKSGLPNDRFSAERPEGSISTLTIQRTEQRDSAMYRCASSLINGSSYNEQFFGPGTRLTVL.

The J gene is TRBJ2-6, the V gene TRBV4-1; D might be TRBD2 (5 bases). The CDR3 consists of 16 residues. V dropped 4 bases and J dropped 3 bases, with 13 bases sitting between them. Germline loops: CDR1 MGHRA, CDR2 YSYEKL. CDR3 sequence (DNA): TGCGCCAGCAGCCCGGGCTTGGGGAGTGGGGCCAACGTCCTGACTTTC. It is translated as CASSPGLGSGANVLTF.

The chain uses TRBV19 and TRBJ2-3; TRBD2 matches at 15 bases. This CDR3 has 17 amino acids. Unmatched junction bases numbered 3, after V lost 5 bases and J lost 0 bases. Germline-derived CDR1 and CDR2 are LNHDA and SQIVND (reference sequence). The CDR3 loop is CASSPGTSGGSTDTQYF. The CDR3 DNA sequence: TGTGCCAGTAGTCCGGGGACTAGCGGGGGGAGCACAGATACGCAGTATTTT.

The V and J genes are TRBV11-3 and TRBJ1-1; 7 nucleotides line up with TRBD1. Germline V gives CDR1 SGHNT, CDR2 YENEEA. The V and J ends lost 8 bases and 0 bases, in that order; junction bases with no gene match: 6. The CDR3 sequence is 14 residues long. The CDR3, as DNA: TGTGCCAGCGGGGGGACAGAACTGAACACTGAAGCTTTCTTT. Translated, it gives CASGGTELNTEAFF.

This chain uses TRBV11-3 with TRBJ2-1; 8 nucleotides line up with TRBD2. V dropped 4 bases and J dropped 8; count of bases not matched to a gene: 19. The CDR3 runs 18 residues. CDR1 and CDR2 (germline): SGHNT, YENEEA. The CDR3 DNA sequence: TGTGCCAGCAGCTACCAGATGACAGCGGGAGTATTCATGCATGAGCAGTTCTTC. Its translation: CASSYQMTAGVFMHEQFF.

In this sample, this clone turned up a few times. The V and J genes are TRBV7-2 and TRBJ2-1, with a possible D match to TRBD2 (6 bases). Germline CDR1 and CDR2: SGHTA and FQGNSA. The CDR3 is 15 residues long. Between the trimmed V and J ends, which lost 2 bases and 4 bases, there was a span of 12 bases. The CDR3 DNA sequence: TGTGCCAGCAGCTTAAGTAGCGGTTATTACAATGAGCAGTTCTTC. This translates into CASSLSSGYYNEQFF. Complete variable domain (other parts from reference TRBV7-2 and TRBJ2-1): GAGVSQSPSNKVTEKGKDVELRCDPISGHTALYWYRQSLGQGLEFLIYFQGNSAPDKSGLPSDRFSAERTGGSVSTLTIQRTQQEDSAVYLCASSLSSGYYNEQFFGPGTRLTVL.